This TCR beta chain was identified during a study of CD4 T cells in relation to SARS-CoV-2 and coronaviruses. CD4+ T cells from unexposed donors were obtained before the COVID-19 pandemic (2011-2018). The cells were cultured for 10 days before CD4+ T cells were isolated. The CDR3 is made up of 15 amino acids. CDR1 and CDR2 (germline): SGHAT, FQNNGV. V gave up 5 bases and J gave up 4 bases; unmatched junction bases: 9. TCRdb's table, derived via immunoSEQ multiplex PCR, lists solely in-frame clones and lacks some. The sample yields more than 25,000 clones, around 84% seen once. With respect to this clone: Antigen unknown.

Sequencing input: CD4+ T cells from PBMCs, cultured in vitro. This chain uses TRBV11-2 with TRBJ2-7; TRBD1 matches 9 bases. The sequence was collected from a human donor in good health. Here the CDR3 DNA reads TGTGCCAGCAGCCTACCGGGACAGGGCCTATACGAGCAGTACTTC. Translated: CASSLPGQGLYEQYF.